This T cell receptor (beta chain) was sequenced during a study of blood T cells in healthy people across ages. Regarding the study as a whole: Per-million-T-cell TCR beta diversity fell roughly linearly with age. Higher diversity, along with more naive CD4+ cells, distinguished long-lived donors from aged donors.

Researchers report isolating at least 7 million PBMCs per sample. It was with a sample-barcoded 5' primer and a J-beta primer mix that a second PCR of about 7 to 12 cycles was run. Every cDNA molecule bore a tag from a template-switch adaptor containing 12 random nucleotides. One entry per CDR3 protein, called by TCRdb with MiXCR from the 5' RACE reads. The repertoire holds about 570,000 distinct CDR3 sequences, with approximately 27% as singletons. Turning to this clonotype: Its antigen is undetermined.

The source material was blood. The receptor comes from a woman in her 70s in good health.

The CDR3 coding sequence is TGCGCCAGCAGCATGACAGGGGCCAACACTGAAGCTTTCTTT. Protein sequence: CASSMTGANTEAFF. The chain recombines TRBV5-1 with TRBJ1-1; TRBD1 aligns across 8 bases. The germline V gene encodes CDR1 SGHRS and CDR2 YFSETQ. The V and J ends lost 4 bases and 2 bases, in that order; junction bases with no gene match: 4. This CDR3 region has 14 residues.